One and the same sample provided the 6 T cell receptor beta chains below, sequenced in a study of cytomegalovirus exposure and HLA in healthy donors. Primers: 60 Vbeta forward and 13 Jbeta reverse. Sequenced by immunoSEQ multiplex PCR; TCRdb stores in-frame clones only, minus some. The table has about 160,000 clones, roughly 82% seen once; the top ten hold about 10%. Sequenced input: PBMCs. The receptors derive from a man aged 50 to 59 in good health and CMV-seropositive.

The chain links TRBV27 to TRBJ2-1, with TRBD2 identical over 10 bases. V shed 9 bases and J 2 bases; nucleotides not matched to a gene: 4. The CDR3 covers 14 residues. Germline V gene lookup returns CDR1 MNHEY and CDR2 SMNVEV (reference sequence). In DNA form, the CDR3 reads TGTGCCAGTAGGGGACTAGCGACCTACAATGAGCAGTTCTTC. Translation gives CASRGLATYNEQFF.

The rearrangement links TRBV5-8 to TRBJ1-3, with TRBD1 as a possible D gene (5 bases). Germline CDR1 is SGHTS and CDR2 is YDEGEE. Trimming left V 0 bases short and J 0 bases short, with 10 bases between. The CDR3 is 16 amino acids. The DNA for the CDR3 is TGTGCCAGCAGCTTGGGCACAGGTGACTCTGGAAACACCATATATTTT. Translation: CASSLGTGDSGNTIYF.

This clone appeared a single time. The chain couples TRBV19 to TRBJ2-3; D may be TRBD2 (6 bases). The CDR3 runs to 14 residues. Germline CDR1 LNHDA, CDR2 SQIVND (reference sequence). Trimming removed 5 bases from V and 2 bases from J, with 11 bases in between. The CDR3 DNA reads as TGTGCCAGTAGTCCCTGGGACTTCACAGATACGCAGTATTTT. This codes for CASSPWDFTDTQYF.

The gene calls are TRBV2 and TRBJ2-7; D uncertain. The V end lost 11 bases, the J end lost 6 bases, and 11 bases lay between the germline ends. The CDR3 runs 10 residues. Germline-derived CDR1 and CDR2 are SNHLY and FYNNEI. DNA of the CDR3: TGTGCCTCCTTATCGGGCGAGCAGTACTTC. This encodes CASLSGEQYF.

This clone appeared a single time. The rearrangement uses TRBV2 and TRBJ2-3, with 9 bases lining up with TRBD2. There are 15 residues in the CDR3. Germline assignment: CDR1 SNHLY and CDR2 FYNNEI. V dropped 7 bases and J dropped 8; count of bases not matched to a gene: 13. CDR3 amino acids: CASMGEVAGATTQYF. The CDR3 coding sequence is TGTGCCAGCATGGGAGAGGTAGCGGGGGCGACTACGCAGTATTTT.

This chain joins TRBV9 and TRBJ2-7; a weak D match, TRBD1 (6 bases). The germline V gene has CDR1 SGDLS and CDR2 YYNGEE. CDR3 size: 17 residues. V lost 0 bases, J lost 3 bases, and 19 bases lay in between. This CDR3 is CASSVAGDLASNYEQYF. CDR3 DNA sequence: TGTGCCAGCAGCGTAGCAGGGGACCTAGCTTCCAACTACGAGCAGTACTTC.